This T cell receptor beta chain appears in the sequencing data of a study of blood T cell repertoires in COVID-19. Study at large: The study drew acute and convalescent COVID-19 samples from the United States, Italy and Spain. T cells, B-cell-depleted T cells, or PBMCs provided the cDNA or gDNA that served as material.

The CDR3 consists of 14 residues. Authors' processing steps: Amplification of reference gene primers was used by the study to estimate nucleated cell counts. The method was immunoSEQ multiplex PCR; TCRdb's version includes in-frame clones alone and lacks a portion of them. That table is the source of V, J and clone size, and D and trimming were worked out from the DNA. Found here are under 200,000 clones, about 85% of them singletons; the top ten hold 10% to 15%. This sequence joins TRBV1 and TRBJ2-7; the table's D gene call, TRBD1, was not cross checked with the DNA. TRBV1 is a documented pseudogene. The sequence was obtained from a man aged 70-80 years who had recovered from COVID-19. Sequencing was carried out using peripheral blood. The DNA for the CDR3 is TGCACCAGCAGTTCGTCCCAGGCCTCCTACGAGCAGTACTTC. Translation: CTSSSSQASYEQYF.